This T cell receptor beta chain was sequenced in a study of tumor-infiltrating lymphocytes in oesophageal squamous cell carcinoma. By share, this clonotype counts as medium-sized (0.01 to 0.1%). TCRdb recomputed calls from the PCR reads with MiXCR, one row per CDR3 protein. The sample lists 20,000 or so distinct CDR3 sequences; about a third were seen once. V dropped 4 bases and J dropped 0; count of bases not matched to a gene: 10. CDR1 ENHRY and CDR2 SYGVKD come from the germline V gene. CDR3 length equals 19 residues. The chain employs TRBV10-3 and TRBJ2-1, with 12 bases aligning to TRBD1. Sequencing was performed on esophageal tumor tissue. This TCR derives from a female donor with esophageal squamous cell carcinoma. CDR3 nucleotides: TGTGCCATCAGTGGGTCAACGGGACAGGGGGCTAGCTCCTACAATGAGCAGTTCTTC. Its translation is CAISGSTGQGASSYNEQFF.